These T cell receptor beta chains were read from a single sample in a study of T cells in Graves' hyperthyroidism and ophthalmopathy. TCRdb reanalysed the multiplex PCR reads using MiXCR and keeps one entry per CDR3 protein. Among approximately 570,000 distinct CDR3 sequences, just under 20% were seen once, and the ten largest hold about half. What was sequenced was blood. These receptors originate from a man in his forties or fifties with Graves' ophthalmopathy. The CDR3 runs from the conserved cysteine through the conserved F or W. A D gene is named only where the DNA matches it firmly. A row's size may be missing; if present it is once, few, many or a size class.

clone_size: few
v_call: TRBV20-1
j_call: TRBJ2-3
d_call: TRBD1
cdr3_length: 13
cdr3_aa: CSARKTGADTQYF
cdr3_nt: TGCAGTGCTAGAAAGACAGGGGCTGATACGCAGTATTTT

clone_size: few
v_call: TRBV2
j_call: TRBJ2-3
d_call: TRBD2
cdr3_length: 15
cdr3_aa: CASSEPSGGGDTQYF
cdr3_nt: TGTGCCAGCAGTGAACCTAGCGGGGGGGGAGATACGCAGTATTTT

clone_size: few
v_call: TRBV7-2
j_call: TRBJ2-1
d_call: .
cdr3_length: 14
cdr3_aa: CASSPITSVGEQFF
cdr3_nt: TGTGCCAGCAGCCCAATCACATCCGTCGGTGAGCAGTTCTTC

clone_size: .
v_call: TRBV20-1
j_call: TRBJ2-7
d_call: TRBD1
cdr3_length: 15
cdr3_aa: CSATGQGARAYEQYF
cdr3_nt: TGCAGTGCTACAGGGCAGGGGGCGAGAGCCTACGAGCAGTACTTC

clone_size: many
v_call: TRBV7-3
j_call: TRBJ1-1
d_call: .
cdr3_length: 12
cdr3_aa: CASSGGNTEAFF
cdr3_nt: TGTGCCAGCAGCGGGGGGAACACTGAAGCTTTCTTT

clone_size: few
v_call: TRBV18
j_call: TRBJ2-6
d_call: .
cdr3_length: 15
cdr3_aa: CASSLAVSGANVLTF
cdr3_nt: TGTGCCAGCTCACTGGCCGTCTCTGGGGCCAACGTCCTGACTTTC

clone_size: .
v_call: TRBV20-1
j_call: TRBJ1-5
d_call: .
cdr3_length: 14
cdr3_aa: CSARRGTDNQPQHF
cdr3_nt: TGCAGTGCTAGACGCGGGACGGATAATCAGCCCCAGCATTTT

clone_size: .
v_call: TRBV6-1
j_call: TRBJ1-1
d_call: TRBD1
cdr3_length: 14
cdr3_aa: CASRRDRGNTEAFF
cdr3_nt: TGTGCCAGCAGACGGGACAGAGGGAATACTGAAGCTTTCTTT

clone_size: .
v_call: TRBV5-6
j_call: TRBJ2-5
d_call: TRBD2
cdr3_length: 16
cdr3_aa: CASSLRSGTTAETQYF
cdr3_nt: TGTGCCAGCAGCTTGAGGAGTGGGACTACCGCAGAGACCCAGTACTTC

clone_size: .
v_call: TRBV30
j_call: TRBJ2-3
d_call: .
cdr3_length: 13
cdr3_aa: CAWVDPGTDTQYF
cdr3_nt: TGTGCCTGGGTGGACCCCGGCACAGATACGCAGTATTTT

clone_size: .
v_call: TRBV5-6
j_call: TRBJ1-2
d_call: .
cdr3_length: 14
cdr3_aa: CASSLVPGNYGYTF
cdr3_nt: TGTGCCAGCAGCTTGGTCCCGGGGAACTATGGCTACACCTTC

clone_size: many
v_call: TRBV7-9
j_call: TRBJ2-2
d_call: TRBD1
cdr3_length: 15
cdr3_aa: CASSSDRERTGELFF
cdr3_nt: TGTGCCAGCAGCTCCGACAGGGAGAGGACCGGGGAGCTGTTTTTT

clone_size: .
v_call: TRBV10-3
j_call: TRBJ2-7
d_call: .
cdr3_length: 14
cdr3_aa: CAISEPQASGEQYF
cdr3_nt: TGTGCCATCAGTGAGCCACAGGCCTCCGGAGAGCAGTACTTC

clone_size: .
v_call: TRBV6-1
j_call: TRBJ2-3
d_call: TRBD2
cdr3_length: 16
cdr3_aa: CASRPLAGASTDTQYF
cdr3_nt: TGTGCCAGCAGACCTCTAGCGGGGGCTAGCACAGATACGCAGTATTTT

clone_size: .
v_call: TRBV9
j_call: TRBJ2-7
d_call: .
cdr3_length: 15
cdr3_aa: CASSVGLEASPEQYF
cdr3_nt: TGTGCCAGCAGCGTAGGCTTGGAGGCCTCCCCCGAGCAGTACTTC

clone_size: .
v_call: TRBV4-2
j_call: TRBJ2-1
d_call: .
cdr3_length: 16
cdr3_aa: CASSQDAGGLSNEQFF
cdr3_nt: TGTGCCAGCAGCCAAGATGCCGGGGGCCTGTCCAATGAGCAGTTCTTC

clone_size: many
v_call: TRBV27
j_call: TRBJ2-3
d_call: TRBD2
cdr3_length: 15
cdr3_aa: CASSPIAGGTDTQYF
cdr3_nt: TGTGCCAGCAGTCCGATAGCGGGGGGCACAGATACGCAGTATTTT

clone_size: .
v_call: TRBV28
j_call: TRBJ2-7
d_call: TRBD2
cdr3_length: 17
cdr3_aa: CASRSTSGSRVSGEQYF
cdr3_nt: TGTGCCAGCAGATCGACTAGCGGGAGTCGGGTGTCTGGCGAGCAGTACTTC

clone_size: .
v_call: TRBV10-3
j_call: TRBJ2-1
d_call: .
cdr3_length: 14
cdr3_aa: CAISERGAYNEQFF
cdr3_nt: TGTGCCATCAGTGAGAGAGGGGCCTACAATGAGCAGTTCTTC

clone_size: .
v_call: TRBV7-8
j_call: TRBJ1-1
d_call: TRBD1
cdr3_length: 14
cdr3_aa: CASSSRTGSSEAFF
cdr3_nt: TGTGCCAGCAGCTCCCGGACAGGTTCCTCTGAAGCTTTCTTT

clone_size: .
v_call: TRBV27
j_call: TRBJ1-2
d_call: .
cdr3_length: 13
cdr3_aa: CASSYQRDYGYTF
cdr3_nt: TGTGCCAGCAGCTATCAGAGGGACTATGGCTACACCTTC

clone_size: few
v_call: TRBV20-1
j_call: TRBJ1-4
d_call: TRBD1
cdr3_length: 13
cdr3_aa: CSASRGQGEKLFF
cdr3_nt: TGCAGTGCTAGTCGGGGACAGGGTGAAAAACTGTTTTTT

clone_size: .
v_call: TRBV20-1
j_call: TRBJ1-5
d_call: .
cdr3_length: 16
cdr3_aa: CSATLHGDKGNQPQHF
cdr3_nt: TGCAGTGCTACCCTCCACGGGGACAAGGGCAATCAGCCCCAGCATTTT

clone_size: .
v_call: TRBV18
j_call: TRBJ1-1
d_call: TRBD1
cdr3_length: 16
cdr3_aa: CASSPRDRALNTEAFF
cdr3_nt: TGTGCCAGCTCACCAAGGGACAGAGCTTTGAACACTGAAGCTTTCTTT

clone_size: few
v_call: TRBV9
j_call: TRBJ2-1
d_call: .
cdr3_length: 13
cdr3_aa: CASSSSGHNEQFF
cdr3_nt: TGTGCCAGCAGCTCATCAGGCCACAATGAGCAGTTCTTC

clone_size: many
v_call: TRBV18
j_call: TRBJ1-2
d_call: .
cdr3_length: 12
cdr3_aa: CASSSQPHGYTF
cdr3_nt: TGTGCCAGCTCATCTCAACCTCATGGCTACACCTTC

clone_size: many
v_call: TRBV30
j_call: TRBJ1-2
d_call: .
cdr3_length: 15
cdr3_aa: CAWGFGTRGARGYTF
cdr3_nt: TGTGCCTGGGGCTTCGGGACCCGGGGAGCGAGGGGCTACACCTTC

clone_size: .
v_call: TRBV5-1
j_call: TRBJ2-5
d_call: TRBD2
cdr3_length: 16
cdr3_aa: CASSASPGLAMETQYF
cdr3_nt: TGCGCCAGCAGCGCCTCCCCGGGACTAGCGATGGAGACCCAGTACTTC

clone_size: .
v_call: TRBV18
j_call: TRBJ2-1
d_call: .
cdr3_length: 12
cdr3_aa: CASSPMDNEQFF
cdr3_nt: TGTGCCAGCTCACCAATGGACAATGAGCAGTTCTTC

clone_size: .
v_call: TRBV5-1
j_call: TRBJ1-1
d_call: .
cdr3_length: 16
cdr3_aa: CASSLVGRSSAAEAFF
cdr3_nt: TGCGCCAGCAGCTTGGTAGGCAGGTCCTCGGCGGCTGAAGCTTTCTTT

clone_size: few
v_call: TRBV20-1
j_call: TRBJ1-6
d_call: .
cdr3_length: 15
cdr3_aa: CSARVIGRSNSPLHF
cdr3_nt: TGCAGTGCTAGAGTAATCGGGCGGAGTAATTCACCCCTCCACTTT

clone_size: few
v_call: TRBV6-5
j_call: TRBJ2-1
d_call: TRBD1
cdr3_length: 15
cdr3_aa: CASSYSRDRAHEQFF
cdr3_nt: TGTGCCAGCAGTTACTCGAGGGACAGGGCCCATGAGCAGTTCTTC

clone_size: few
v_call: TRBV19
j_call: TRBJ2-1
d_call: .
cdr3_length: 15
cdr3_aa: CASSILGPTYNEQFF
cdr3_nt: TGTGCCAGTAGTATCCTGGGCCCAACGTACAATGAGCAGTTCTTC

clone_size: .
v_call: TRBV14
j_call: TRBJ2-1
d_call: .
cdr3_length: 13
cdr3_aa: CASSLSRGGEQFF
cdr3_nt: TGTGCCAGCAGCCTCAGCAGGGGTGGGGAGCAGTTCTTC

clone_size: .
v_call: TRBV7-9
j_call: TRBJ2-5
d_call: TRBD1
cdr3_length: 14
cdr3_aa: CASSYRTGRETQYF
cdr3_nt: TGTGCCAGCAGCTATAGGACAGGGCGGGAGACCCAGTACTTC

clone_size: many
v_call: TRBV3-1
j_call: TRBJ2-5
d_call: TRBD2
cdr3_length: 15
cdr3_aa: CASSESGGLQETQYF
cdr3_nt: TGTGCCAGCAGCGAAAGCGGGGGCCTCCAAGAGACCCAGTACTTC

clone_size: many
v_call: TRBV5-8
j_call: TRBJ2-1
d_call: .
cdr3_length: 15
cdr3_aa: CASSLTVLHENEQFF
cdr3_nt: TGTGCCAGCAGCCTTACAGTTCTCCATGAGAATGAGCAGTTCTTC

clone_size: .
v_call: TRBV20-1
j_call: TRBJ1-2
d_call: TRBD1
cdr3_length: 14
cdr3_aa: CSAIPGTGNYGYTF
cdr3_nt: TGCAGTGCCATACCTGGGACAGGGAACTATGGCTACACCTTC

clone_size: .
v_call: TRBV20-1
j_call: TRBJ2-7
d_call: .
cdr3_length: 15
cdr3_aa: CSARGYRHATYEQYF
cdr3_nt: TGCAGTGCTAGAGGGTACAGGCACGCGACCTACGAGCAGTACTTC

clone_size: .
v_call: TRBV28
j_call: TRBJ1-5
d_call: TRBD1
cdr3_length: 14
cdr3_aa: CASSFYRGWEPQHF
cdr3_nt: TGTGCCAGCAGTTTTTACAGGGGATGGGAGCCCCAGCATTTT